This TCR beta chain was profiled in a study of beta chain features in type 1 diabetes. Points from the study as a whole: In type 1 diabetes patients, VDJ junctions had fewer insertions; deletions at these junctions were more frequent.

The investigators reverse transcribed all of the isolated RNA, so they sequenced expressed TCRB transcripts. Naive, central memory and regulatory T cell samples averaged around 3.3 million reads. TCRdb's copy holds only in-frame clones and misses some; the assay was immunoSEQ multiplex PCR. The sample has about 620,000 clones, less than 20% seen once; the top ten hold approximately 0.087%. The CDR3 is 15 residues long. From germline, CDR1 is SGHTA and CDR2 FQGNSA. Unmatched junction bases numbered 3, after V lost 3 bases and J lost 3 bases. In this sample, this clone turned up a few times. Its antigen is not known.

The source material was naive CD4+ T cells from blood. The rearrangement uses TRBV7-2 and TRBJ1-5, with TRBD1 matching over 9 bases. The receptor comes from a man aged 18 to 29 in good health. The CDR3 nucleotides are TGTGCCAGCAGCTTCGGACAGGGGCTCAATCAGCCCCAGCATTTT. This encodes CASSFGQGLNQPQHF. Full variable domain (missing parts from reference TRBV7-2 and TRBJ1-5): GAGVSQSPSNKVTEKGKDVELRCDPISGHTALYWYRQSLGQGLEFLIYFQGNSAPDKSGLPSDRFSAERTGGSVSTLTIQRTQQEDSAVYLCASSFGQGLNQPQHFGDGTRLSIL.